These T cell receptor beta chains were read from a single sample in a study of spatial heterogeneity in lung cancer. Each CDR3 protein is one row after TCRdb ran MiXCR on the 5' RACE reads. The repertoire includes about 92,000 distinct CDR3 sequences, less than 15% of them detected once, and under 50% sits in the top ten. The sequencing used PBMCs, collected at surgery. The origin of the receptors is a male donor with early-stage non-small cell lung cancer. Each CDR3 is given with its conserved first and last residue. A D gene is named only where the DNA matches it firmly. Clone sizes are given selectively: once, few, many, or a class where the clone is expanded.

D,size,J,V,CDR3,DNA
TRBD2,many,TRBJ2-2,TRBV5-1,CASSLLAFRAGELFF,TGCGCCAGCAGCCTACTAGCGTTTCGGGCCGGGGAGCTGTTTTTT
TRBD2,many,TRBJ2-5,TRBV5-1,CASSTGLAGETQYF,TGCGCCAGCAGCACCGGACTAGCGGGAGAGACCCAGTACTTC
TRBD1,few,TRBJ1-1,TRBV20-1,CSARETGAEAFF,TGCAGTGCTAGGGAGACAGGGGCTGAAGCTTTCTTT
.,.,TRBJ2-6,TRBV19,CASSISRTGANVLTF,TGTGCCAGTAGTATAAGCAGGACTGGGGCCAACGTCCTGACTTTC
.,many,TRBJ2-2,TRBV29-1,CSVTANTGELFF,TGCAGCGTGACTGCGAACACCGGGGAGCTGTTTTTT
TRBD2,few,TRBJ2-1,TRBV27,CASWTSYNEQFF,TGTGCCAGCTGGACTAGCTACAATGAGCAGTTCTTC
.,many,TRBJ2-3,TRBV9,CASSTTGSSSTDTQYF,TGTGCCAGCAGCACGACCGGGAGTAGCAGCACAGATACGCAGTATTTT
TRBD2,few,TRBJ2-5,TRBV24-1,CATSDRGLAAGETQYF,TGTGCCACCAGTGACCGGGGACTAGCCGCGGGGGAGACCCAGTACTTC
.,.,TRBJ2-1,TRBV7-2,CASSLDSGTYNEQFF,TGTGCCAGCAGCTTAGATTCCGGTACCTACAATGAGCAGTTCTTC
TRBD2,.,TRBJ2-7,TRBV3-1,CASSQDRSGGSYEQYF,TGTGCCAGCAGCCAAGATAGAAGCGGGGGCTCCTACGAGCAGTACTTC
.,.,TRBJ1-5,TRBV7-2,CASSFGRDDQPQHF,TGTGCCAGCAGCTTCGGCAGGGACGATCAGCCCCAGCATTTT
TRBD2,.,TRBJ2-7,TRBV4-3,CASSQDKALAGVYEQYF,TGCGCCAGCAGCCAAGATAAGGCGCTAGCGGGAGTCTACGAGCAGTACTTC
.,.,TRBJ2-3,TRBV6-4,CASSSDSGTDTQYF,TGTGCCAGCAGTTCGGACTCAGGGACGGATACGCAGTATTTT
.,few,TRBJ1-4,TRBV7-6,CASSKDTSTNEKLFF,TGTGCCAGCTCCAAGGACACCTCAACTAATGAAAAACTGTTTTTT
.,few,TRBJ2-3,TRBV29-1,CSVGGRGTDTQYF,TGCAGCGTTGGGGGCCGGGGCACAGATACGCAGTATTTT
.,few,TRBJ1-2,TRBV5-1,CASSRDSPNYGYTF,TGCGCCAGCAGCAGAGACAGCCCTAACTATGGCTACACCTTC
.,many,TRBJ2-3,TRBV20-1,CSASGGVSSTDTQYF,TGCAGTGCTAGCGGTGGCGTATCTAGCACAGATACGCAGTATTTT
.,.,TRBJ2-5,TRBV5-4,CASSPAEGPQETQYF,TGTGCCAGCAGCCCTGCGGAGGGGCCCCAAGAGACCCAGTACTTC
.,.,TRBJ1-6,TRBV5-1,CASNDGIRAPLHF,TGCGCCAGCAACGACGGGATCCGGGCACCCCTCCACTTT
TRBD1,few,TRBJ1-4,TRBV30,CAWSDFRDSLEKLFF,TGTGCCTGGAGTGATTTCCGGGACAGCCTTGAAAAACTGTTTTTT
TRBD2,.,TRBJ2-3,TRBV4-3,CASSLTLAGDGTDTQYF,TGCGCCAGCAGCCTAACCCTAGCGGGAGATGGCACAGATACGCAGTATTTT
TRBD1,.,TRBJ1-2,TRBV20-1,CSARSPGTVYGYTF,TGCAGTGCTAGGAGTCCGGGGACAGTCTATGGCTACACCTTC
TRBD1,.,TRBJ2-7,TRBV20-1,CSARGQGAPEQYF,TGCAGTGCCAGGGGCCAGGGGGCGCCCGAGCAGTACTTC
.,.,TRBJ2-7,TRBV5-5,CASSSLAEGGYEQYF,TGTGCCAGCAGCTCCCTAGCGGAAGGGGGCTACGAGCAGTACTTC
TRBD1,.,TRBJ2-1,TRBV20-1,CSASGAWGQENEQFF,TGCAGTGCTAGTGGAGCCTGGGGACAGGAAAATGAGCAGTTCTTC
.,.,TRBJ2-1,TRBV28,CASSLKDYNNEQFF,TGTGCCAGCAGTTTAAAGGACTATAACAATGAGCAGTTCTTC
.,.,TRBJ2-7,TRBV6-6,CASNMGGPSEQYF,TGTGCCAGCAATATGGGGGGGCCGAGTGAGCAGTACTTC
TRBD2,.,TRBJ2-1,TRBV7-2,CASSLGLAGVGNEQFF,TGTGCCAGCAGCTTAGGACTAGCGGGAGTGGGTAATGAGCAGTTCTTC
.,few,TRBJ2-6,TRBV28,CASSSNTGSGANVLTF,TGTGCCAGCAGTTCCAACACAGGGAGTGGGGCCAACGTCCTGACTTTC
TRBD1,few,TRBJ1-1,TRBV9,CASSVTGGFTEAFF,TGTGCCAGCAGCGTTACAGGGGGCTTCACTGAAGCTTTCTTT
.,few,TRBJ2-5,TRBV2,CASRLIRTGRETQYF,TGTGCCAGCAGGCTTATCCGGACCGGTCGAGAGACCCAGTACTTC
.,.,TRBJ2-3,TRBV12-3/TRBV12-4,CASSSQTWRGPDTQYF,TGTGCCAGCAGTTCCCAGACATGGCGCGGACCAGATACGCAGTATTTT
.,many,TRBJ1-2,TRBV7-2,CASSHRRNYGYTF,TGTGCCAGCAGCCACAGAAGAAACTATGGCTACACCTTC
.,many,TRBJ1-5,TRBV7-6,CASSGTASQPQHF,TGTGCCAGCAGTGGGACCGCGTCTCAGCCCCAGCATTTT
.,.,TRBJ2-5,TRBV10-3,CAISSAPQETQYF,TGTGCCATCAGTTCGGCGCCCCAAGAGACCCAGTACTTC
.,.,TRBJ1-4,TRBV10-3,CAISDRASTNEKLFF,TGTGCCATCAGTGACAGGGCCTCAACTAATGAAAAACTGTTTTTT
TRBD2,medium-sized,TRBJ2-5,TRBV6-1,CASSELAGAQETQYF,TGTGCCAGCAGTGAGTTGGCGGGAGCCCAAGAGACCCAGTACTTC
.,.,TRBJ2-7,TRBV5-5,CASSFTGPYEQYF,TGTGCCAGCAGCTTTACAGGACCCTACGAGCAGTACTTC
.,.,TRBJ2-5,TRBV6-2/TRBV6-3,CASSNRRGQETQYF,TGTGCCAGCAGTAATCGACGGGGACAAGAGACCCAGTACTTC
.,.,TRBJ2-3,TRBV11-2,CASSLHIDTQYF,TGTGCCAGCAGCCTCCACATAGATACGCAGTATTTT
.,.,TRBJ2-5,TRBV15,CATSRAATGETQYF,TGTGCCACCAGCAGAGCGGCTACAGGGGAGACCCAGTACTTC
.,few,TRBJ2-3,TRBV3-1,CASSQDTLYF,TGTGCCAGCAGCCAAGATACGTTGTATTTT
TRBD1,.,TRBJ2-2,TRBV7-2,CASSSPGQVLTGELFF,TGTGCCAGCAGCTCACCGGGACAGGTGTTGACCGGGGAGCTGTTTTTT
TRBD1,many,TRBJ1-4,TRBV7-2,CASSLRQGGLGLANEKLFF,TGTGCCAGCAGCCTACGACAGGGGGGCTTGGGTTTAGCTAATGAAAAACTGTTTTTT
.,.,TRBJ1-1,TRBV5-1,CASSYGDGNTEAFF,TGCGCCAGCAGCTATGGGGACGGGAACACTGAAGCTTTCTTT
.,few,TRBJ2-2,TRBV28,CASRTSPPGELFF,TGTGCCAGCAGGACTAGTCCACCCGGGGAGCTGTTTTTT
.,.,TRBJ1-1,TRBV6-2/TRBV6-3,CASRDRETGIGTEAFF,TGTGCCAGCAGGGATCGGGAAACGGGGATCGGCACTGAAGCTTTCTTT
.,few,TRBJ2-7,TRBV20-1,CSVTAVNSYEQYF,TGCAGTGTAACGGCGGTAAATTCCTACGAGCAGTACTTC
.,many,TRBJ1-1,TRBV7-3,CASSLGTNTEAFF,TGTGCCAGCAGCTTAGGGACGAACACTGAAGCTTTCTTT
.,few,TRBJ2-5,TRBV29-1,CSAESAGQETQYF,TGCAGCGCCGAGTCGGCAGGGCAAGAGACCCAGTACTTC